This record concerns one T cell receptor (beta chain) sequence. Its antigen is currently unknown. Patients had chemo-refractory metastatic non-small-cell lung cancer and received focal radiation plus CTLA-4 blockade that used ipilimumab. The protocol was immunoSEQ multiplex PCR, while the TCRdb copy is restricted to in-frame clones and leaves out a portion. The sample lists fewer than 90,000 clones, 80% to 85% occurring once. This specimen comes from a study of radiotherapy plus CTLA-4 blockade in lung cancer. Overall study context: Objective response was observed in over 15% of patients, and disease control in approximately 33%.

Broader study findings: Early shifts in blood T cell clones, with interferon-beta, reportedly predicted response best. In blood, tumor-derived TCR clones expanded after radiotherapy plus ipilimumab.

This TCR came from a human donor with non-small cell lung cancer who had stable disease on radiotherapy plus ipilimumab. The material sequenced was peripheral blood, taken from a patient treated with radiotherapy plus ipilimumab.

The CDR3 nucleotides read TGTGCCAGCAGCCCCCGGGCCGCGGTGGAAGCTTTCTTT. It codes for CASSPRAAVEAFF. The chain employs TRBV7-8 and TRBJ1-1; no clear D gene. This CDR3 spans 13 amino acids. Germline-derived CDR1 and CDR2 are SGHVS and FQNEAQ. The V end lost 5 bases, the J end lost 8 bases, and 15 bases lay between the germline ends.